One sample yielded the 15 T cell receptor beta chains listed below, sequenced in a study of blood T cells in healthy people across ages. Through a sample-barcoded 5' primer and a J-beta primer mix, a second PCR was run for about 6 to 11 cycles. TCRdb used MiXCR to reprocess the 5' RACE reads, holding one entry per CDR3 protein. The sample has 800,000 to 950,000 distinct CDR3 sequences, 35% to 40% seen once. Material for sequencing was blood. All receptors come from a man aged 18 to 30 in good health.

This clonotype was found many times. This chain joins TRBV2 and TRBJ2-7; weak D call: TRBD1 (6 bases). This CDR3 has 15 residues. Germline values: CDR1 SNHLY, CDR2 FYNNEI. With 5 bases removed from V and 0 bases from J, the gap between germline ends came to 14 bases. The CDR3 spells CASSSTDSTSYEQYF. The CDR3, as DNA: TGTGCCAGCAGTAGCACGGACAGTACCTCCTACGAGCAGTACTTC.

The CDR3 bases are TGTGCCAGCAGCGCCAACAGAGAAGACTATGGCTACACCTTC. Protein: CASSANREDYGYTF. The rearrangement joins TRBV7-2 to TRBJ1-2; D is unresolved. CDR3 length: 14 residues. Trimming pared 5 bases from V and 3 bases from J, leaving 13 bases between. CDR1 is SGHTA, CDR2 FQGNSA, per germline.

This clonotype was counted a few times. A single base separates this from a much larger clone, so it may be a read error. The chain has TRBV4-1 and TRBJ2-1; tentatively, D is TRBD1 (5 bases). This CDR3 comprises 13 residues. V was clipped by 1 base and J by 7 bases, with 8 bases between them. Per the germline V gene, CDR1 is MGHRA and CDR2 is YSYEKL. CDR3 DNA: TGCGCCAGCAGCCAAGGCAAGGGGAATGAGCAGTTCTTC. Amino acids: CASSQGKGNEQFF.

This clonotype was recorded at least ten times. This chain uses TRBV10-3 with TRBJ1-2; D is ambiguous. Germline V gives CDR1 ENHRY, CDR2 SYGVKD. The ends were cut back, 4 bases at V and 3 bases at J, with 9 bases in the middle. There are 13 residues in the CDR3. The CDR3 nucleotides are TGTGCCATCAGTGCCACTTCTGACTATGGCTACACCTTC. Amino acids: CAISATSDYGYTF.

Concerning this clonotype: Since a much larger clone is just one base distant, this may be a read error. The J gene is TRBJ1-5, the V gene TRBV20-1; tentative D call: TRBD1 (5 bases). CDR1 and CDR2 from the germline V gene are DFQATT and SNEGSKA (reference sequence). CDR3 length: 14 residues. The CDR3 is CSARLGGGRQSQHF. The CDR3, as DNA: TGCAGTGCTAGGTTGGGGGGTGGTCGTCAGTCCCAGCATTTT.

The rearrangement uses TRBV19 and TRBJ2-4, with a weak D call TRBD1 (5 bases). The CDR3 is made up of 16 amino acids. Between the trimmed V and J ends, which lost 4 bases and 0 bases, there was a span of 13 bases. Germline values: CDR1 LNHDA, CDR2 SQIVND (reference sequence). The CDR3 spells CASSRRQMEAKNIQYF. The CDR3 DNA reads as TGTGCCAGTAGTAGAAGACAGATGGAAGCCAAAAACATTCAGTACTTC. Together with reference TRBV19 and TRBJ2-4, the CDR3 gives the full variable domain: DGGITQSPKYLFRKEGQNVTLSCEQNLNHDAMYWYRQDPGQGLRLIYYSQIVNDFQKGDIAEGYSVSREKKESFPLTVTSAQKNPTAFYLCASSRRQMEAKNIQYFGAGTRLSVL.

The chain is built from TRBV4-3 and TRBJ1-2; maybe TRBD1 (5 bases). The length of the CDR3 is 13 residues. With 1 base removed from V and 5 bases from J, the gap between germline ends came to 8 bases. The germline V gene has CDR1 LGHNA and CDR2 YSLEER. CDR3 loop: CASSQAGQYGYTF. In DNA form, the CDR3 reads TGCGCCAGCAGCCAAGCGGGGCAGTATGGCTACACCTTC.

The chain uses TRBV30 and TRBJ1-1, with a tentative D call TRBD1 (5 bases). With 2 bases removed from V and 7 bases from J, the gap between germline ends came to 14 bases. Germline V gives CDR1 GTSNPN, CDR2 SVGIG (reference sequence). The CDR3 covers 13 residues. CDR3 residues: CAWSPNLDSEAFF. The CDR3 DNA follows: TGTGCCTGGAGTCCCAACCTCGACAGTGAAGCTTTCTTT.

V and J are TRBV19 and TRBJ1-1; D is perhaps TRBD1 (6 bases). The CDR3 is 13 residues long. Trimming removed 4 bases at V and 9 bases at J, with 15 bases between. CDR1 and CDR2 from the germline V gene are LNHDA and SQIVND (reference sequence). Here the CDR3 reads CASSTATGEKAFF. The CDR3 DNA sequence: TGTGCCAGTAGTACCGCGACAGGCGAAAAAGCTTTCTTT.

The gene calls are TRBV19 and TRBJ2-1; 12 bases line up with TRBD2. Germline CDR1 is LNHDA and CDR2 is SQIVND (reference sequence). The J segment lost 12 bases and the V segment lost 8 bases, leaving 8 bases of the junction unmatched. The length of the CDR3 is 13 residues. Written as DNA, the CDR3 is TGTGCCAGTCGGACTAGCGGGGACGGGTCGCAGTTCTTC. Residues: CASRTSGDGSQFF.

V gene TRBV4-1 combines with J gene TRBJ2-7; D is ambiguous. Trimming left V 1 base short and J 0 bases short, with 7 bases between. CDR1 is MGHRA, CDR2 YSYEKL, per germline. The CDR3 is made up of 14 amino acids. For the CDR3, the DNA is TGCGCCAGCAGCCAAGGCAGACTCTCCTACGAGCAGTACTTC. Translating it yields CASSQGRLSYEQYF.

This clonotype was picked up many times. This chain links TRBV5-6 with TRBJ2-7, with a weak D call TRBD2 (5 bases). CDR3 size: 16 residues. Trimming shortened V by 0 bases and J by 0 bases, and 13 bases separated the two germline ends. Germline lookup yields CDR1 SGHDT and CDR2 YYEEEE. CDR3 in DNA: TGTGCCAGCAGCTTGGCGCGGCAGACTATCTCCTACGAGCAGTACTTC. Amino acid sequence: CASSLARQTISYEQYF.

This clonotype was observed a few times. The chain recombines TRBV28 with TRBJ1-2, with TRBD1 matching over 8 bases. The V segment lost 1 base and the J segment 4 bases; nucleotides outside the gene matches: 5. The CDR3 is made up of 15 amino acids. Germline V gene lookup returns CDR1 MDHEN and CDR2 SYDVKM. This CDR3 reads CASSLLGTGSYGYTF. In nucleotides, the CDR3 is TGTGCCAGCAGTTTATTGGGGACAGGCTCCTATGGCTACACCTTC.

The table lists this clonotype with a few counts. The chain uses TRBV10-3 and TRBJ1-1; TRBD1 is a possible D gene (5 bases). Between the trimmed V and J ends, which lost 7 bases and 1 base, there was a span of 10 bases. CDR1 is ENHRY and CDR2 is SYGVKD in the germline V gene. The CDR3 runs to 13 residues. The CDR3 spells CAIKGQANTEAFF. CDR3 DNA: TGTGCCATCAAAGGACAAGCGAACACTGAAGCTTTCTTT.

A remark on this clonotype: A junction end diverges from the germline sequence, so it may reflect a read error. V usage is TRBV4-3 and J usage is TRBJ2-3, with TRBD2 matching over 9 bases. In germline, CDR1 is LGHNA, CDR2 YSLEER. The CDR3 extends over 15 amino acids. The CDR3 DNA sequence: TGCGCCAGCAGCCGTGGGCGGGGGGGCGGAGATACGCGGTATTTT. This translates into CASSRGRGGGDTRYF.